Listed here are 16 T cell receptor beta chains from one sample, sequenced in a study of shared clonotypes between healthy human individuals. Libraries were prepared by immunoSEQ multiplex PCR; TCRdb keeps only in-frame clonotypes and omits some of them. In the table there are nearly 1,000,000 clones, approximately 76% of which are singletons. The sample was memory CD4+ T cells sorted from blood. Documented subset: CD45RA-negative fraction. The receptors derive from a man aged 18 to 35 in good health.

The sample holds one count of this clone. The rearrangement uses TRBV30 and TRBJ2-3; D tentatively fits TRBD1 or TRBD2 (5 bases each). The germline V and J ends were trimmed by 0 bases and 2 bases, with 12 bases remaining between them. The V gene's germline CDR1 is GTSNPN and CDR2 SVGIG (reference sequence). This CDR3 has 15 amino acids. The CDR3 sequence is CAWSVGGGNTDTQYF. The CDR3 DNA follows: TGTGCCTGGAGTGTGGGTGGGGGAAACACAGATACGCAGTATTTT.

This chain joins TRBV19 and TRBJ2-1, with D tentatively TRBD1 (6 bases). V was trimmed by 5 bases and J by 0 bases, leaving 11 bases between them. From germline, CDR1 is LNHDA and CDR2 SQIVND (reference sequence). The length of the CDR3 is 15 residues. The CDR3 protein is CASSRQVSSYNEQFF. The CDR3 DNA reads TGTGCCAGTAGTCGACAGGTAAGCTCCTACAATGAGCAGTTCTTC. Filled out from reference TRBV19 and TRBJ2-1, the complete variable domain reads DGGITQSPKYLFRKEGQNVTLSCEQNLNHDAMYWYRQDPGQGLRLIYYSQIVNDFQKGDIAEGYSVSREKKESFPLTVTSAQKNPTAFYLCASSRQVSSYNEQFFGPGTRLTVL.

This clone was counted once. The V gene is TRBV28, the J gene TRBJ1-2; perhaps TRBD1 as D (5 bases). V was shortened by 5 bases and J by 5 bases, with 21 bases between the two germline ends. Germline V gene lookup returns CDR1 MDHEN and CDR2 SYDVKM. The CDR3 spans 16 residues. CDR3 sequence (DNA): TGTGCCAGCAGTCCCTCGGGACGGCTGAAAGGTTATGGCTACACCTTC. It yields the protein CASSPSGRLKGYGYTF.

This clone has a handful of counts. The V gene is TRBV6-5, the J gene TRBJ1-2, with 7 nucleotides matching TRBD1. CDR1 MNHEY and CDR2 SVGAGI come from the germline V gene. J gave up 4 bases and V 2 bases, and 4 bases lay outside the gene matches. The CDR3 extends over 14 amino acids. The CDR3 sequence: CASSYGQGVYGYTF. CDR3 coding DNA: TGTGCCAGCAGTTACGGTCAGGGGGTCTATGGCTACACCTTC.

This chain joins TRBV9 and TRBJ2-5, with D perhaps matching TRBD1 or TRBD2 (5 bases each). V was clipped by 0 bases and J by 0 bases, with 18 bases between them. This CDR3 region has 18 residues. Germline V gives CDR1 SGDLS, CDR2 YYNGEE. For the CDR3, the DNA is TGTGCCAGCAGCGTAGCGGATTTGAGGGGCAGGTACCAAGAGACCCAGTACTTC. Its protein product is CASSVADLRGRYQETQYF.

This chain connects TRBV5-1 to TRBJ1-2; D is perhaps TRBD1 (5 bases). This CDR3 is 15 amino acids long. The V end was cut by 0 bases, the J end by 2 bases, with 11 bases between. CDR1 SGHRS and CDR2 YFSETQ come from the germline V gene. CDR3 DNA: TGCGCCAGCAGCTTGGTTGCGGGGGTGAACTATGGCTACACCTTC. Translating gives CASSLVAGVNYGYTF.

V gene TRBV5-4 combines with J gene TRBJ1-6, with a possible D match to TRBD1 (5 bases). Looked up from germline, CDR1 is SGHNT and CDR2 is YYREEE (reference sequence). The V end lost 4 bases, the J end lost 0 bases, and 14 bases lay between the germline ends. The CDR3 is made up of 17 amino acids. The CDR3 reads CASSQGHFSSYNSPLHF. The CDR3 DNA follows: TGTGCCAGCAGCCAGGGTCACTTTAGCTCCTATAATTCACCCCTCCACTTT.

The chain recombines TRBV30 with TRBJ2-7; D possibly corresponds to TRBD1 (5 bases). The CDR3 consists of 14 residues. CDR1 is GTSNPN, CDR2 SVGIG, per germline (reference sequence). With 1 base removed from V and 3 bases from J, the gap between germline ends came to 13 bases. In nucleotides, the CDR3 is TGTGCCTGGAGTGGTAGTAGGGGCTACTACGAGCAGTACTTC. It encodes CAWSGSRGYYEQYF.

This sequence joins TRBV6-1 and TRBJ2-1; 8 nucleotides align to TRBD1. Germline loops: CDR1 MNHNS, CDR2 SASEGT. Trimming at V came to 4 bases and at J to 10 bases, leaving 6 bases not matched to a gene. This CDR3 comprises 13 residues. The CDR3 coding sequence is TGTGCCAGCAGTGTGGGACAGGCCCCCGAGCAGTTCTTC. As protein: CASSVGQAPEQFF.

This clone has just a few counts. The CDR3 nucleotides read TGCGCCAGCAGCTTGGACAGTACGAACACTGAAGCTTTCTTT. Residues: CASSLDSTNTEAFF. The genes are TRBV5-1 and TRBJ1-1; D unclear. V dropped 0 bases and J dropped 1 base, with 7 bases sitting between them. From germline, CDR1 is SGHRS and CDR2 YFSETQ. The CDR3 runs 14 residues.

This chain joins TRBV9 and TRBJ1-5; TRBD1 aligns across 9 bases. J was trimmed by 6 bases and V by 3 bases; bases with no gene match: 4. Germline V gene data show CDR1 as SGDLS and CDR2 as YYNGEE. The CDR3 has 14 residues. CDR3 residues: CASSGGQGSQPQHF. The CDR3 DNA sequence: TGTGCCAGCAGCGGCGGACAGGGGAGTCAGCCCCAGCATTTT.

This clone was detected ten times or more. The chain links TRBV10-3 to TRBJ2-7; the match to TRBD1 covers 10 bases. Germline-derived CDR1 and CDR2 are ENHRY and SYGVKD. The CDR3 has 15 amino acids. Trimming removed 5 bases from V and 3 bases from J; junction bases left unmatched: 7. Written as DNA, the CDR3 is TGTGCCATCAGTCACCCCGGGACAGGGGTCTACGAGCAGTACTTC. Protein: CAISHPGTGVYEQYF.

In its sample, this clone was seen once. The genes are TRBV27 and TRBJ1-5, with unresolved D. Germline V CDR1 and CDR2: MNHEY, SMNVEV (reference sequence). V lost 3 bases and J 3 bases, leaving 6 bases between the germline ends. This CDR3 has 13 amino acids. CDR3 residues: CASSLSNNQPQHF. The CDR3 region has the DNA TGTGCCAGCAGTTTGAGTAACAATCAGCCCCAGCATTTT.

On this clone itself: A junction boundary mismatches the germline segment, possibly from a read error. J is TRBJ2-7 and V is TRBV11-2; 8 nucleotides match TRBD1. Germline V CDR1 and CDR2: SGHAT, FQNNGV. The CDR3 extends over 14 amino acids. CDR3 coding DNA: TGTGCCAGCAGCTTAGGCGCCGGACAGGGAGGCCAGTCCTTC. It translates to CASSLGAGQGGQSF.

The CDR3 reads CASRDRGLNTEAFF. In DNA form, the CDR3 reads TGTGCCAGCCGGGACAGGGGGCTTAACACTGAAGCTTTCTTT. The chain carries TRBV25-1 and TRBJ1-1; TRBD1 matches 12 bases. The CDR3 sequence is 14 residues long. Unmatched junction bases numbered 3, after V lost 8 bases and J lost 2 bases. From germline, CDR1 is MGHDK and CDR2 SYGVNS.

The chain uses TRBV27 and TRBJ2-3, with a weak D call TRBD1 (6 bases). Deletions cut 0 bases from V and 6 bases from J, with 16 bases between. This CDR3 contains 16 residues. Germline CDR1 and CDR2: MNHEY and SMNVEV (reference sequence). The CDR3 region is CASSLSANTRGDTQYF. Here the CDR3 DNA reads TGTGCCAGCAGTTTATCGGCCAACACTAGGGGGGATACGCAGTATTTT.